Below, 18 T cell receptor beta chains from the same sample are listed, as sequenced in a study of control samples from healthy donors and cancer patients. Libraries were prepared by immunoSEQ multiplex PCR; TCRdb keeps only in-frame clonotypes and omits some of them. The profile shows some 130,000 clones, roughly 89% of them singletons. What was sequenced was PBMCs. The receptors originated from a man in his fifties with head and neck cancer.

The CDR3: CASRSSGGRRTQYF. The DNA of the CDR3 is TGCGCCAGCAGATCCTCAGGGGGCCGGCGGACCCAGTACTTC. The chain recombines TRBV5-1 with TRBJ2-5; TRBD1 matches 8 bases. The CDR3 spans 14 residues. The germline V gene encodes CDR1 SGHRS and CDR2 YFSETQ. Trimming at V came to 5 bases and at J to 7 bases, leaving 10 bases not matched to a gene.

This rearrangement joins TRBV19 to TRBJ2-1; D is perhaps TRBD2 (6 bases). The CDR3 spans 12 residues. Germline CDR1 reads LNHDA; CDR2 reads SQIVND (reference sequence). V was clipped by 7 bases and J by 4 bases, with 8 bases between them. The CDR3 DNA is TGTGCCAGTAAAGGAGGGTACAATGAGCAGTTCTTC. Residues: CASKGGYNEQFF.

The V and J genes are TRBV5-1 and TRBJ2-7, with D tentatively TRBD2 (6 bases). The V gene lost 0 bases and the J gene lost 0 bases, with 19 bases spanning the gap. The CDR3 covers 18 residues. Per germline, CDR1 SGHRS and CDR2 YFSETQ. The CDR3 loop is CASSLAAAGGKSSYEQYF. The DNA for the CDR3 is TGCGCCAGCAGCTTGGCCGCAGCGGGCGGCAAGAGCTCCTACGAGCAGTACTTC.

The V gene is TRBV19, the J gene TRBJ2-7; D possibly corresponds to TRBD1 (6 bases). The CDR3 loop spans 14 amino acids. CDR1 and CDR2 (germline): LNHDA, SQIVND (reference sequence). With 8 bases removed from V and 4 bases from J, the gap between germline ends came to 18 bases. CDR3: CASATGTSVYEQYF. The CDR3 nucleotides are TGTGCCAGTGCAACCGGGACATCTGTATACGAGCAGTACTTC.

The rearrangement links TRBV7-9 to TRBJ2-7; 8 bases line up with TRBD2. The length of the CDR3 is 15 residues. CDR1 is SEHNR and CDR2 is FQNEAQ in the germline V gene (reference sequence). V was clipped by 4 bases and J by 5 bases; unmatched bases: 10. CDR3 region: CASSSPWSGRDEQYF. The CDR3 nucleotides read TGTGCCAGCAGCTCCCCCTGGAGCGGGAGAGACGAGCAGTACTTC.

The rearrangement links TRBV4-1 to TRBJ2-3; TRBD2 matches 7 bases. V gave up 1 base and J gave up 5 bases; unmatched junction bases: 9. The CDR3 is 16 residues long. In germline, CDR1 is MGHRA, CDR2 YSYEKL. CDR3 sequence reads: CASSQVPSGGIDTQYF. In nucleotides, the CDR3 is TGCGCCAGCAGCCAAGTTCCGTCCGGGGGGATAGATACGCAGTATTTT.

This sequence joins TRBV7-2 and TRBJ2-7, with 7 bases matching TRBD1. In germline, CDR1 is SGHTA, CDR2 FQGNSA. CDR3 length equals 14 residues. Losses at the gene ends were 3 bases for V and 2 bases for J; bases not matched to a gene: 4. In DNA, the CDR3 is TGTGCCAGCAGCTTTCGGGACAGACCCTACGAGCAGTACTTC. The encoded protein is CASSFRDRPYEQYF.

This sequence joins TRBV28 and TRBJ2-7; D is uncertain. The CDR3 extends over 17 amino acids. The V gene lost 6 bases and the J gene lost 3 bases, with 24 bases spanning the gap. Germline V gene lookup returns CDR1 MDHEN and CDR2 SYDVKM. CDR3 bases: TGTGCCAGCAGGACCGTGGGTCGGATAAGTAGGCTCTACGAGCAGTACTTC. Protein product: CASRTVGRISRLYEQYF.

The chain has TRBV10-2 and TRBJ1-1; D not certain. Between the trimmed V and J ends, which lost 6 bases and 8 bases, there was a span of 13 bases. CDR1 and CDR2 from the germline V gene are WSHSY and SAAADI. This CDR3 is built from 12 residues. The CDR3 region has the DNA TGCGCCAGCAGCGAACCCCAGGCGGAAGCTTTCTTT. The encoded protein is CASSEPQAEAFF.

With regard to this clone: The sample has other DNA sequences that encode this CDR3 too. The chain's CDR3 is CASSPTSGGTDTQYF. CDR3 in DNA: TGTGCCAGCTCACCGACTAGCGGGGGCACAGATACGCAGTATTTT. This chain connects TRBV18 to TRBJ2-3; 11 positions agree with TRBD2. The CDR3 has 15 amino acids. With V trimmed by 3 bases and J by 1 base, 0 bases remained unmatched. Germline V lookup: CDR1 KGHSH, CDR2 LQKENI.

Written as DNA, the CDR3 is TGTGCCAGCAGTTTTGGGACAGGGCAAGAGACCCAGTACTTC. Translated: CASSFGTGQETQYF. J is TRBJ2-5 and V is TRBV28, with 9 bases identical to TRBD1. This CDR3 is 14 amino acids long. Germline V gives CDR1 MDHEN, CDR2 SYDVKM. The trim removed 3 bases at V and 2 bases at J, leaving 1 base unmatched.

V is TRBV24-1 and J is TRBJ2-1; D is undetermined. V lost 7 bases and J 1 base, leaving 13 bases between the germline ends. CDR3 length: 15 residues. Germline V CDR1 and CDR2: KGHDR, SFDVKD. The CDR3 region has the DNA TGTGCCACCAGCCCCCCGGGCGGTTCCTACAATGAGCAGTTCTTC. Its protein product is CATSPPGGSYNEQFF.

V and J are TRBV2 and TRBJ2-3; 10 nucleotides match TRBD2. This CDR3 contains 17 residues. V was pared by 6 bases and J by 3 bases, with 12 bases of the junction left unmatched. Germline CDR1 and CDR2: SNHLY and FYNNEI. The DNA for the CDR3 is TGTGCCAGCAGCGTACCCCTAGCGGGAGTAGGGACAGATACGCAGTATTTT. Protein product: CASSVPLAGVGTDTQYF.

Regarding this clone: An end of the junction does not agree with germline; a read error may underlie this. This rearrangement joins TRBV18 to TRBJ2-1, with 10 bases fitting TRBD1. The CDR3 loop spans 18 amino acids. Germline V gives CDR1 KGHSH, CDR2 LQKENI. The CDR3 loop reads CTSSPKSPGQGSYNEQFF. The CDR3 nucleotides read TGTACCAGCTCACCAAAGAGCCCGGGACAGGGGTCCTACAATGAGCAGTTCTTC.

This clone was seen a few times. V is TRBV12-3 or TRBV12-4 and J is TRBJ1-6, with 8 nucleotides matching TRBD1. The CDR3 loop spans 13 amino acids. The trim removed 3 bases at V and 9 bases at J, leaving 1 base unmatched. CDR3 DNA sequence: TGTGCCAGCAGTTTGGACAGGGTTTCACCCCTCCACTTT. This encodes CASSLDRVSPLHF.

The chain employs TRBV19 and TRBJ2-1, with D unclear. This CDR3 is built from 12 residues. The germline CDR1 and CDR2 sequences are LNHDA and SQIVND (reference sequence). Trimming stripped 8 bases from V and 10 bases from J, with 15 bases between. The CDR3 DNA reads as TGTGCCAGTGGACGGAACCTAAGGGAGCAGTTCTTC. Its protein product is CASGRNLREQFF. Full variable domain (outside the CDR3, taken from reference TRBV19 and TRBJ2-1): DGGITQSPKYLFRKEGQNVTLSCEQNLNHDAMYWYRQDPGQGLRLIYYSQIVNDFQKGDIAEGYSVSREKKESFPLTVTSAQKNPTAFYLCASGRNLREQFFGPGTRLTVL.

The chain carries TRBV2 and TRBJ2-7; 9 bases agree with TRBD2. The CDR3 length is 18 residues. Per germline, CDR1 SNHLY and CDR2 FYNNEI. Losses at the gene ends were 4 bases for V and 0 bases for J; bases not matched to a gene: 13. The CDR3 here is CASSVGASGKRRSYEQYF. The CDR3 nucleotides read TGTGCCAGCAGTGTGGGGGCTAGCGGGAAAAGACGCTCCTACGAGCAGTACTTC.

This clone is a singleton in its sample. V and J are TRBV27 and TRBJ1-4, with a weak D call TRBD1 (5 bases). The CDR3 is 15 amino acids. Germline values: CDR1 MNHEY, CDR2 SMNVEV (reference sequence). Trimming stripped 6 bases from V and 0 bases from J, with 11 bases between. CDR3 sequence (DNA): TGTGCCAGCAGACGTCGGGACGCAACTAATGAAAAACTGTTTTTT. Its translation: CASRRRDATNEKLFF.